Listed here is a single TCR beta chain. Its antigen is not known. Isolated RNA was reverse transcribed in full, so expressed TCRB transcripts were sequenced. Around 3.5 million reads on average were seen across naive, central memory and regulatory T cell samples. Assay: immunoSEQ multiplex PCR; the TCRdb copy retains only in-frame clones and omits some. The sample has roughly 350,000 clones; 9.6% are singletons. These data originate in a study of beta chain features in type 1 diabetes. Study-level findings and limits: Type 1 diabetes patients showed a moderate but significant shortening of TCRB CDR3s in all four CD4+ subsets.

The CDR3 has 16 amino acids. V was clipped by 0 bases and J by 1 base, with 10 bases between them. The germline gives CDR1 SGHDT, CDR2 YYEEEE. This rearrangement joins TRBV5-6 to TRBJ2-2, with no clear D. The specimen sequenced was central memory CD4+ T cells from blood. The receptor's source is a man aged 25-45 years with type 1 diabetes. The CDR3 sequence is CASSLAGQMNTGELFF. The CDR3 region has the DNA TGTGCCAGCAGCTTGGCCGGGCAGATGAACACCGGGGAGCTGTTTTTT.